This T cell receptor beta chain was found in a study of HIV-infected patients and healthy controls. Study outcomes and limitations: In healthy controls, MAIT alpha CDR3s were common; in HIV+ repertoires, severely depleted. Untreated HIV+ repertoires had roughly threefold fewer distinct CDR3s and lower Shannon diversity than healthy controls.

About 550 ng RNA was reverse transcribed with alpha and beta constant-region primers. Alpha and beta chain libraries were made separately by chain-specific third strand synthesis with multiplexing indices. The SP2 site served as the priming point for second strand synthesis. TCRdb called the 5' RACE reads again in MiXCR, with one record for every CDR3 protein. The repertoire holds some 3,500 distinct CDR3 sequences, with about 20% as singletons. The CDR3 extends over 13 amino acids. Germline V gives CDR1 SGHDT, CDR2 YYEEEE. Trimming removed 1 base at V and 8 bases at J, with 12 bases between. Whole blood was used without fractionation, so all unsorted peripheral T cells were included. In this sample, this clonotype turned up a few times. Antigen: not known.

The chain uses TRBV5-6 and TRBJ1-1; possibly TRBD1 for D (5 bases). The TCR originated in an adult with HIV infection. The source was blood, collected before antiretroviral therapy. CDR3: CASSLSSGEEAFF. Written as DNA, the CDR3 is TGTGCCAGCAGCTTGTCCTCGGGGGAAGAAGCTTTCTTT.